The next 17 T cell receptor beta chains were all read from a single sample in a study of patients and donors after allogeneic stem cell transplantation. A single record per CDR3 protein comes from TCRdb applying MiXCR to the RT-PCR reads. The table shows about 230,000 distinct CDR3 sequences, with 13% to 15% occurring only once. Specimen: blood, either unsorted or a sorted T cell fraction (not recorded which). The receptors here all came from a human donor who was either an allogeneic HSCT recipient or a stem cell or donor lymphocyte infusion donor (not recorded which). It is not recorded whose cells these are; they may come from a transplant donor.

The sample holds a few counts of this clonotype. This rearrangement joins TRBV6-2 or TRBV6-3 to TRBJ1-5, with TRBD1 matching 7 bases. The length of the CDR3 is 16 residues. After removal of 5 bases from V and 2 bases from J, the junction contained 9 bases not matched to a gene. The V gene's germline CDR1 is MNHEY and CDR2 SVGEGT. The DNA of the CDR3 is TGTGCCAGCAGTACGAGACAGGGTAACGGCAATCAGCCCCAGCATTTT. Protein sequence: CASSTRQGNGNQPQHF.

The V and J genes are TRBV12-3 or TRBV12-4 and TRBJ2-1; TRBD2 is a possible D gene (5 bases). This CDR3 has 15 residues. Between the trimmed V and J ends, which lost 2 bases and 5 bases, there was a span of 13 bases. CDR3 residues: CASSLTERSHNEQFF. Here the CDR3 DNA reads TGTGCCAGCAGTTTAACGGAGCGGAGCCACAATGAGCAGTTCTTC.

This clonotype was counted ten times or more. This chain uses TRBV29-1 with TRBJ2-5, with a weak D call TRBD1 (5 bases). The CDR3 runs 13 residues. The germline V and J ends were trimmed by 3 bases and 4 bases, with 12 bases remaining between them. The germline CDR1 and CDR2 sequences are SQVTM and ANQGSEA. The CDR3 DNA is TGCAGCGTTGACTTCAGGGCAGGAGAGACCCAGTACTTC. Its protein is CSVDFRAGETQYF.

This clonotype has a count of ten or more. This chain uses TRBV29-1 with TRBJ2-7, with TRBD1 matching over 10 bases. V lost 5 bases, J lost 6 bases, and 10 bases stayed unmatched. The germline gives CDR1 SQVTM, CDR2 ANQGSEA. The CDR3 runs to 14 residues. CDR3 protein: CSVRSGTGVTEQYF. Here the CDR3 DNA reads TGCAGCGTTCGGTCCGGGACAGGGGTGACCGAGCAGTACTTC.

The gene calls are TRBV6-1 and TRBJ1-3; D is ambiguous. Germline values: CDR1 MNHNS, CDR2 SASEGT. The CDR3 runs 16 residues. V shed 6 bases and J shed 0 bases, with 15 bases lying between them. The chain's CDR3 is CASSLNRPSSGNTIYF. In nucleotides, the CDR3 is TGTGCCAGCAGCTTAAATAGACCGAGCTCTGGAAACACCATATATTTT.

In this sample, this clonotype turned up many times. This chain connects TRBV20-1 to TRBJ2-3; no reliable D call. The V end lost 4 bases, the J end lost 4 bases, and 9 bases lay between the germline ends. CDR3 length: 12 residues. Germline values: CDR1 DFQATT, CDR2 SNEGSKA (reference sequence). CDR3 nucleotides: TGCAGTGCTAACGGGCTCGCAGATACGCAGTATTTT. Its translation is CSANGLADTQYF.

This clonotype appeared a few times. The J gene is TRBJ1-2, the V gene TRBV30; D not certain. Germline V gene data show CDR1 as GTSNPN and CDR2 as SVGIG (reference sequence). Trimming removed 0 bases from V and 2 bases from J, with 4 bases in between. The CDR3 runs 12 residues. The CDR3 nucleotides read TGTGCCTGGAGTGTAAAGAACTATGGCTACACCTTC. Protein sequence: CAWSVKNYGYTF.

This clonotype came up a few times. This chain uses TRBV5-1 with TRBJ1-4, with D perhaps TRBD1 (5 bases). Germline V gene lookup returns CDR1 SGHRS and CDR2 YFSETQ. The CDR3 runs to 15 residues. V dropped 0 bases and J dropped 7 bases, with 13 bases sitting between them. This chain's CDR3 is CASSLDTGLGEKLFF. The CDR3 DNA follows: TGCGCCAGCAGCTTGGATACAGGCCTGGGTGAAAAACTGTTTTTT.

This clonotype was seen at least ten times. The chain links TRBV20-1 to TRBJ1-5; D is possibly TRBD1 (5 bases). Trimming removed 1 base from V and 1 base from J, with 17 bases in between. This CDR3 is 17 amino acids long. Germline V gene data show CDR1 as DFQATT and CDR2 as SNEGSKA (reference sequence). The CDR3 DNA sequence: TGCAGTGCTAGAGGTGGGTTGGGCAGGGCGAGCAATCAGCCCCAGCATTTT. Translated, it gives CSARGGLGRASNQPQHF.

This clonotype has more than one count but fewer than ten. CDR3 nucleotide sequence: TGTGCCAGCAGCAGGAGACTAGCGGGGCGCACCGGGGAGCTGTTTTTT. This sequence encodes CASSRRLAGRTGELFF. J is TRBJ2-2 and V is TRBV5-6, with 11 bases matching TRBD2. V trimming: 4 bases; J trimming: 4 bases; junction bases outside the gene matches: 6. This CDR3 is built from 16 residues. The germline gives CDR1 SGHDT, CDR2 YYEEEE.

In this sample, this clonotype turned up a few times. The DNA for the CDR3 is TGTGCCAGCAGCTTGGACGACAACGCGCGCTACGAGCAGTACTTC. Protein: CASSLDDNARYEQYF. The chain uses TRBV5-6 and TRBJ2-7, with D hard to call. The CDR3 covers 15 residues. The germline V and J ends were trimmed by 0 bases and 3 bases, with 13 bases remaining between them. CDR1 is SGHDT, CDR2 YYEEEE, per germline.

In this sample, this clonotype turned up a few times. The chain has TRBV7-3 and TRBJ2-1, with D hard to call. The CDR3 has 14 amino acids. The germline V gene encodes CDR1 SGHTA and CDR2 FQGTGA. Trimming shortened V by 5 bases and J by 3 bases, and 11 bases separated the two germline ends. The CDR3, as DNA: TGTGCCAGCAGCCTCACTGGGATCTACAATGAGCAGTTCTTC. Protein product: CASSLTGIYNEQFF.

This clonotype was recorded at least ten times. The chain is built from TRBV20-1 and TRBJ1-1, with no clear D. Germline V gives CDR1 DFQATT, CDR2 SNEGSKA (reference sequence). Trimming stripped 0 bases from V and 0 bases from J, with 14 bases between. CDR3 size: 16 residues. The chain's CDR3 is CSARDPSTALNTEAFF. CDR3 coding DNA: TGCAGTGCTAGAGATCCGTCTACAGCTTTGAACACTGAAGCTTTCTTT.

Ten or more counts support this clonotype. The CDR3 region has the DNA TGTGCCAGTAGTAACCGATTCGACAGGAGGGATTCACCCCTCCACTTT. Protein: CASSNRFDRRDSPLHF. The chain recombines TRBV19 with TRBJ1-6; possible D gene TRBD1, 6 bases. In germline, CDR1 is LNHDA, CDR2 SQIVND (reference sequence). Trimming cost V 4 bases and J 8 bases, with 18 bases left between them. The CDR3 extends over 16 amino acids.

This clonotype was counted ten times or more. DNA of the CDR3: TGCAGTGCCCTTCGTGGGTTTGATGGAAACACCATATATTTT. Protein product: CSALRGFDGNTIYF. The chain uses TRBV20-1 and TRBJ1-3; D is ambiguous. This CDR3 spans 14 amino acids. V lost 6 bases and J 3 bases, leaving 15 bases between the germline ends. Germline CDR1 is DFQATT and CDR2 is SNEGSKA (reference sequence).

The sample holds a few counts of this clonotype. The chain combines TRBV24-1 with TRBJ2-1; D remains unclear. This CDR3 is 13 amino acids long. V was shortened by 3 bases and J by 8 bases, with 10 bases between the two germline ends. Germline values: CDR1 KGHDR, CDR2 SFDVKD. The CDR3 reads CATSDGRIYEQFF. In DNA form, the CDR3 reads TGTGCCACCAGTGATGGGCGTATATATGAGCAGTTCTTC.

Many counts were recorded for this clonotype. This chain joins TRBV5-1 and TRBJ1-5; 9 nucleotides agree with TRBD1. This CDR3 is built from 14 residues. Germline trimming cut 10 bases from V and 7 bases from J; bases unmatched to any gene: 12. The V gene's germline CDR1 is SGHRS and CDR2 YFSETQ. CDR3 protein: CAASGTGQGQPQHF. In DNA, the CDR3 is TGCGCCGCTTCTGGGACAGGGCAAGGGCAGCCCCAGCATTTT.